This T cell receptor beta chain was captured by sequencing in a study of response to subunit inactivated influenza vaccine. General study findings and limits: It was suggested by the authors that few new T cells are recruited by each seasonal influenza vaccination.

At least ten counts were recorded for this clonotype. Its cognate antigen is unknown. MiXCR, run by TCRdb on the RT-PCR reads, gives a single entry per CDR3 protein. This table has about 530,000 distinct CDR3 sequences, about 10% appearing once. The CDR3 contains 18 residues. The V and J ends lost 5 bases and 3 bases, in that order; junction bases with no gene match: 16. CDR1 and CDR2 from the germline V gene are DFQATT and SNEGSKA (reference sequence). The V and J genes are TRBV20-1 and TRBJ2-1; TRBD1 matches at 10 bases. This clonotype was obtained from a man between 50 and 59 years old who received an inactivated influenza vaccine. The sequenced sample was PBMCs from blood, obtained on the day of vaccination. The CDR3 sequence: CSAGPGTGVYSHYNEQFF. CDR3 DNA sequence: TGCAGTGCTGGGCCCGGGACAGGGGTATATTCCCACTACAATGAGCAGTTCTTC.